The present TCR beta chain was sequenced within a study of T-cell reconstitution after alpha-beta-depleted transplantation in children (dated by TCRdb to about 2016). Looking at the study overall: The study quantitatively tracked T-cell immune reconstitution after TCRalphabeta/CD19-depleted allogeneic hematopoietic cell transplantation in children using TCR repertoire profiling. General study outcomes and caveats: The high TCRbeta diversity at day 60 in some patients was ascribed to recipient T cells and intrathymic progenitors that had survived conditioning. Apparently early alphabetaT-cell count recovery about two months after transplant reportedly relied on only several hundred rapidly expanded clones derived from non-depleted graft cells. Over subsequent months, a decline in hyperexpanded clone frequencies was noted, and after one year, T-cell counts and TCRbeta diversity were mostly ascribed to newly produced T cells.

The library relied on PCR. Sequencing used an Illumina HiSeq 2500. Molecular barcoding was employed in the preparation of TCR libraries, with unique molecular identifiers being used to normalize TCRbeta repertoire quantification. The public reads were reprocessed in TCRdb via fastp at Q25 and MiXCR, keeping in-frame beta chains. CDR3 protein duplicates are merged, each entry listing the most common genes and DNA. This sample comprises about a million distinct CDR3 sequences, roughly 29% of them detected only once. Roughly 31% of the sample lies in the top ten. On this clonotype: Its binding antigen is unknown. No quality values exist for individual bases; no much larger clone is one base distant.

What this sample's treatment or condition label stands for: allogeneic hematopoietic cell transplantation with graft depleted of TCRalphabeta T cells and CD19 B cells. TCRalphabeta/CD19-depleted allogeneic hematopoietic cell grafts were given to the transplant recipients, all of whom were children. The specimen comprised PBMCs, mostly from graft donor cells, sampled 360 days after TCRalphabeta/CD19-depleted stem cell transplant. The receptor was isolated from a boy younger than two who had a stem cell transplant for SCID, so the T cells may come from the graft donor.

The nucleotide sequence reads as follows: TGTGCCAGCAGCCAAGACCGAGCGGGCTCCTACAATGAGCAGTTCTTC. This encodes CASSQDRAGSYNEQFF. The rearranged chain carries TRBV3-1 and TRBJ2-1, and perhaps TRBD2 as D gene, on 6 matching bases. Trimming at the junction amounts to 0 bases on V and 0 bases on J, and the germline ends lie 9 bases apart. Taken from cysteine to phenylalanine, the CDR3 has 16 residues. Only the CDR3 part of the read is kept: 48 bases, read in frame from the first base. CDR1 and CDR2 (LGHDT, YNNKEL) derive from the germline V gene (reference sequence).